This T cell receptor (beta chain) was observed in a study of T cell repertoires in cytomegalovirus infection (dated by TCRdb to between 2018 and 2021). Looking at the study overall: Alongside well-studied HLA-B-restricted epitopes, the peptide stimulations were aimed at recently identified HLA-C-restricted CMV epitopes, whose presentation resists viral immunomodulation. The HLA type of each donor mattered for the analysis, because public TCR beta signatures pointed to carriage of CMV infection along with the matching HLA type.

Regarding this clonotype: The specificity of this receptor is unknown. No base quality information exists; no much larger clone differs at one position.

What the work shows at the level of the full study, not this receptor alone: Carriers of CMV infection plus the relevant HLA type were discriminated by the cumulative frequency of public TCR beta family members in the study cohort and in an independent roughly 350-donor cohort. In the ex vivo response, HLA-C-restricted CMV-specific TCR beta clonotypes were dominant, and in two of eight donors the single most frequent clonotype came from this HLA-C-restricted group.

The data were produced on an Illumina HiSeq 1500. Using fastp at Q25 and MiXCR, TCRdb reprocessed the public reads and kept productive beta chains. Entries are consolidated by CDR3 protein sequence, retaining the most common genes and DNA. The sample has 400,000 to 600,000 distinct CDR3 sequences on record, roughly 42% of them singletons. The biggest ten clones account for about two fifths of the sample. From its cysteine to its phenylalanine, the CDR3 spans 13 amino acids. Kept here is only the CDR3 DNA, which spans 39 bases and is read in frame from base 1. Trimmed from V: 5 bases; trimmed from J: 6 bases; junction bases lacking a gene match: 7. CDR1 and CDR2 were assigned from the germline V gene (reference sequence) as LNHDA and SQIVND. Per the publication, the treatment or condition label means: in vitro stimulation with specific CMV peptide epitopes to enrich CMV-specific T cells.

The sequence was obtained from a human donor in good health (CMV status not recorded). Some clones in this sample may be carry-over from other donors' samples. In this chain, TRBV19 is recombined with TRBJ2-7; 7 middle bases align to TRBD2. Sequencing used cultured PBMCs, obtained from culture after CMV antigen stimulation. The bases are TGTGCCAGTAGTGCCCGGCGGGGGAGCGAGCAGTACTTC. Its amino acids are CASSARRGSEQYF.